Below, one T cell receptor beta chain is given with its context. The specificity of this receptor is unknown. Base-call qualities are not available, and no considerably larger clone is one nucleotide away. In total, fewer than 750 healthy bone marrow donors made up the cohort. At the time of sampling, all cohort members were nominally healthy, though unrecorded immune exposures were likely present. The donor was CMV seropositive and belonged to the group of more than 250 seropositive cohort members. Every donor gave a peripheral blood sample, and the peripheral blood mononuclear cells from that sample were used for TCR beta sequencing. The Qiagen DNeasy Blood Extraction Kit was used to extract genomic DNA from the blood cell samples. This specimen belongs to a study of cytomegalovirus exposure and HLA in healthy donors (TCRdb year 2017). In terms of the full investigation: In an earlier analysis of about 560 of the donors, around 290 Gb of sequence data and some 120 million unique TCR beta sequences from about 179 million T cells were reported. An early release that covered about 600 HLA-typed donors contained about 300 gigabases of sequencing data and around 85 million unique TCR sequences. Of the approximately 400 genotyped donors, less than 90% were placed in the genetic ancestry cluster associated with self-reported Caucasian donors. The study was designed to test whether signatures of past pathogen exposure could be identified by cataloging public T cell receptors. Using immunosequencing, the study profiled T cell repertoires from approximately 700 subjects and related those repertoires to cytomegalovirus serostatus. A separate validation cohort of over 95 different subjects was used in addition to the 666-subject first cohort. To predict cytomegalovirus infection status, the study combined high-throughput TCR immunosequencing, statistical association of individual TCRs with disease status, and machine learning. A later analysis re-analyzed previously published TCR beta repertoires from roughly 600 donors and added high-resolution HLA genotyping to study TCR occurrence patterns. Rather than using new phenotypic data, the later analysis identified candidate immune exposures from TCR beta sequences and from how often those sequences occurred across donors. To decide whether each TCR beta V gene segment behaved as functional or pseudogenic, an earlier analysis of some 540 of the donors relied on high-throughput TCR beta sequencing. Alongside the repertoire data, information on donor age, sex, ethnicity and CMV serostatus was compiled. Genome-wide SNP genotypes for about three fifths of the roughly 700 donors were used in a later genetic analysis, which treated that subset as a discovery cohort. Every discovery cohort repertoire had been produced on one sequencing platform. Both class I and class II loci were covered by HLA typing, at four-digit resolution. The number of typed donors differed by locus: 629-630 for A, B, C, DRB1 and DQB1; roughly 510 for DQA1; 606 for DPA1; and about 450 for DPB1. A few DR-DQ haplotypes were handled as single units for association and clustering because linkage in the cohort was strong. On average, around 200,000 unique TCR beta nucleotide sequences were sequenced per donor among roughly 430 genotyped donors of the cohort, with roughly 20% of those sequences being non-productive.

Inclusive of the bounding cysteine and phenylalanine, the CDR3 is 17 residues long. The entry retains the CDR3 DNA only, 51 bases that are in frame from base 1. The junction shows trimming of 5 bases on V and 3 bases on J, and the gene matches do not reach 12 bases of it. Sequences SEHNR (CDR1) and FQNEAQ (CDR2) are obtained from the germline V gene (reference sequence). Libraries were prepared through the immunoSEQ multiplex PCR assay. A mixture of 60 forward primers for TCR Vbeta segments and 13 reverse primers for TCR Jbeta segments was used in the multiplex PCR. A multiplex PCR assay on genomic DNA amplified the CDR3 region of rearranged TCR beta genes. The Illumina HiSeq System was used to sequence the amplified TCR beta libraries as 87-base-pair reads. Per the authors' processing: A later analysis tallied roughly 76 million unique TCR beta chains across the 700 or so repertoires, and approximately 12 million of those chains were shared by two or more donors. To remove PCR and sequencing errors, raw reads were error-corrected and collapsed into unique sequences using a nearest-neighbor algorithm that merged closely related sequences. CDR3 sequences were aligned to IMGT reference sequences to assign V, D and J gene segments. For a sequence to be retained, a match of at least six nucleotides to both a V gene segment and a J gene segment was required. A rearrangement was called productive if the CDR3 had no stop codons and remained in frame with V and J, and every other rearrangement was called non-productive. Following IMGT convention, CDR3 was defined as the stretch from the second conserved V-encoded cysteine up to the conserved J-encoded phenylalanine. In an earlier analysis of 550 to 650 of the donors, sequences lacking an unambiguous match to a single V gene segment were excluded. An earlier analysis of some 610 of the donors called V segments functional above 56.7% productive rearrangements and segregating when the between-donor standard deviation exceeded 5%. A statistical classification framework was built to diagnose cytomegalovirus status from the catalog of TCR beta chain sequences. In a later analysis, V and J genes were assigned by comparing TCR nucleotide sequences against IMGT/GENE-DB human TR gene sequences. A later analysis assigned CDR3 sequences and most-parsimonious VDJ recombination scenarios with the TCRdist pipeline. In a later analysis, each TCR beta chain was defined by its CDR3 amino acid sequence together with its V-gene family, and reads lacking a unique V-gene family were excluded. As a way to deal with suspected cross-contamination and a sequencing artifact, a later analysis dropped nearly 600 nucleotide sequences that were highly shared and had low generation probability. In a later analysis, a clonal expansion index for each public chain was calculated from normalized within-repertoire ranks of inferred template counts. A later analysis computed generation probabilities with a VDJ recombination model fitted to out-of-frame rearrangements, and checked the results against IGoR. In a later analysis, TCR-TCR, TCR-HLA and TCR-CMV co-occurrence was scored with hypergeometric tests, and a repertoire-size bias correction was applied to TCR pairs. To estimate false discovery rates, a later analysis permuted the HLA or CMV assignments 20 times. In a later analysis, co-occurring TCRs were grouped with DBSCAN, and TCRdist sequence similarity was added when clustering was performed within HLA-allele-positive subsets. Repertoires with fewer than 30,000 or more than 120,000 public chains, plus five repertoires with anomalous nucleotide sharing, were excluded from co-occurrence clustering. This immuneACCESS table, as held by TCRdb, lists in-frame sequences with V and J called but not all clones. Of the missing ones, under half trace to an unresolved V gene in checked studies; the others have no known cause. V, J and clone size were drawn from that table, and D and trimming were deduced from the DNA. The sample includes about 120,000 clones, with nearly 80% observed a single time. The ten largest clones capture approximately 3.5% of the sample.

The full study reports these points: According to a later analysis, TCR association rates differed among HLA loci, with DRB1 alleles showing the most associated TCRs and HLA-C alleles showing the fewest. Because HLA typing was missing for some donors at each locus, association tests included only the typed subset. A further reported finding was that TCR beta sequences accurately predicted the HLA-A and HLA-B alleles for most subjects in the first cohort. Compared with equally common non-associated chains, HLA-associated TCR beta chains in a later analysis were more clonally expanded and had lower generation probabilities. In the study, around 150 TCR beta chains were listed as associated with cytomegalovirus. Correlated functional status among segregating V segments might be attributable to linkage disequilibrium, but an unknown experimental factor could not be ruled out. In an earlier analysis of around 600 of the donors, most TCR beta V segments were observed in productive rearrangements about 90% or about 30% of the time, broadly matching IMGT annotations. Most CMV-associated TCR beta chains appeared to be HLA-restricted in a later analysis, and the HLA associations seemed to be driven largely by CMV exposure. The classifier was reported to diagnose cytomegalovirus status with high specificity and sensitivity in both the original and validation cohorts. At a false discovery rate of 0.05, a later analysis linked 15,000 to 20,000 TCR beta sequences to specific HLA alleles. The 87-base-pair reads could not distinguish some IMGT-functional V segments, including TRBV6-2 and TRBV6-3, so those segments were excluded. Three of the identified cytomegalovirus-associated TCR beta chains were confirmed in vitro to be specific for cytomegalovirus antigens. In a later analysis, several top co-occurrence clusters were reported to appear linked to parvovirus B19, influenza, CMV and Epstein-Barr virus. In this cohort, only TCR beta chains were sequenced, and detectable features were limited by the absence of alpha or paired-chain data. Strong co-occurrence of HLA alleles, especially DR and DQ, made assigning TCR associations to individual alleles difficult. Because counts were too low, seventeen rarely observed V segments, including chromosome 9 orphons, were left out of the earlier analysis of over 550 of the donors. The presence/absence analyses assumed that sequencing depth was roughly uniform across donors, and that assumption may not be true. A cluster of highly shared sequence variants was judged likely to represent a technical artifact of the sequencing pipeline. Immune exposure information for the cohort was limited to CMV serostatus. An association between a missense DCLRE1C variant and V-gene and J-gene trimming of TCR beta chains was found in a later genetic analysis and replicated in an independent cohort. Across donors, most TCR sequences were observed very rarely, whereas some public TCRs were present in many individuals. According to the authors, the approach could potentially be generalized to other disease states and immunological phenotypes. Compared with the approximately 710-donor mean, donors in an Asian-associated ancestry cluster had fewer N-insertions in productive TCRs, according to a later genetic analysis.

The chain couples TRBV7-9 to TRBJ1-4, with 7 junctional bases fitting TRBD1. The sample was PBMCs. The source of this sequence is a woman aged 25 to 39 in good health and CMV-seropositive. The CDR3 is CASSRPTTGDPNEKLFF. The nucleotide sequence reads as follows: TGTGCCAGCAGCAGACCGACTACAGGGGACCCTAATGAAAAACTGTTTTTT.